This T cell receptor beta chain was identified in a study of naive and memory T cell subsets. General study points: Especially in CD8 cells, naive repertoires contained a few larger clonotypes, possibly CD45RA-re-expressing memory cells.

Two oligonucleotides, mixed equimolar, formed the beta constant-region primer covering TRBC1 and TRBC2. The ligated cDNA underwent four PCR rounds using SP2 and nested alpha and beta constant-region primers. TCRdb re-called the UMI-ligation and nested PCR reads with MiXCR, one entry per CDR3 protein. The sample has roughly 140,000 distinct CDR3 sequences, approximately 20% seen once. Overnight CMV lysate stimulation of fresh PBMCs defined donor CMV status by CD4+ IFNgamma. To note about this clonotype: Its antigen is still unknown.

V shed 6 bases, J shed 7 bases, and the junction held 11 bases outside the gene matches. CDR1 and CDR2 (germline): ENHRY, SYGVKD. CDR3 length: 14 residues. Sequencing input: naive CD8+ T cells from blood. The V call is TRBV10-3, the J call TRBJ2-7, with 8 bases fitting TRBD2. The TCR comes from a human donor in good health. CDR3 DNA: TGTGCCATCAGAGACGGGACTAGGGGTGTAGAGCAGTACTTC. Amino acids: CAIRDGTRGVEQYF.